This T cell receptor beta chain stems from a study of cytomegalovirus exposure and HLA in healthy donors. Study-wide results and caveats: Some V segments (TRBV6-2 and TRBV6-3 among them) were excluded as indistinguishable. On later analysis, the bulk of CMV-associated TCR beta chains appeared to be HLA-restricted. Per a prior analysis, the majority of TCR beta V segments were productive roughly 87% or roughly 30% of the time.

13 Jbeta primers and 60 Vbeta primers were used for the PCR. Sequenced by immunoSEQ multiplex PCR; TCRdb stores in-frame clones only, minus some. The top ten hold roughly 1.2% of the sample, which has approximately 92,000 clones, 81% seen once. V lost 7 bases to trimming and J lost 4 bases; unmatched junction nucleotides: 9. The CDR3 totals 15 residues. Germline lookup yields CDR1 SGHRS and CDR2 YFSETQ. This clone was seen more than once but under ten times. What it binds is unknown. V is TRBV5-1 and J is TRBJ1-5, with 9 bases identical to TRBD1. The receptor was derived from a girl aged 2 to 10 in good health and CMV-seropositive. Sequenced material: PBMCs. CDR3 DNA: TGCGCCAGCCGAAAGGGACAGGGTACGAATCAGCCCCAGCATTTT. This translates into CASRKGQGTNQPQHF.